Listed below are T cell receptor beta chains from one sample, sequenced in a study of read filtering for tumor transcriptome and immune sequencing. MiXCR, applied by TCRdb to the reads, yields one record per CDR3 protein. Of roughly 24,000 distinct CDR3 sequences in the sample, about an eighth were seen once. The sequenced sample was a population of CD138-negative cells sorted from bone marrow. All receptors come from a donor at least 40 years old with multiple myeloma. CDR3s include the opening cysteine and the closing phenylalanine or tryptophan. The D gene is left open where the match is weak. A clone size is listed for some rows: how often the clone was seen (once, few, many), or a class if it is expanded.

d_call clone_size j_call v_call cdr3_nt cdr3_aa
TRBD2 many TRBJ2-2 TRBV10-1 TGCGCCAGCAGTGAGTCGTTGCTAGCGGGAGAGACGAACACCGGGGAGCTGTTTTTT CASSESLLAGETNTGELFF
TRBD1 many TRBJ1-5 TRBV9 TGTGCCAGCAGCGGAGGGACAGGGGCAAATCAGCCCCAGCATTTT CASSGGTGANQPQHF
. few TRBJ2-1 TRBV9 TGTGCCAGCAGCCCGAGTGGCGGGCTCTCCTACAATGAGCAGTTCTTC CASSPSGGLSYNEQFF
TRBD2 many TRBJ2-3 TRBV24-1 TGTGCCACCAGTGATATACCCCGGGCGGGAGACTCAGATACGCAGTATTTT CATSDIPRAGDSDTQYF
. many TRBJ1-1 TRBV18 TGTGCCAGCTCACCCCCGATAGGGACCATGAACACTGAAGCTTTCTTT CASSPPIGTMNTEAFF
. many TRBJ2-3 TRBV7-8 TGTGCCAGCAGCGGGGCGAGACGCGGGGATACGCAGTATTTT CASSGARRGDTQYF
TRBD1 many TRBJ1-5 TRBV15 TGTGCCACCAGCCCTGGACATACAGGGGGCAATCAGCCCCAGCATTTT CATSPGHTGGNQPQHF
. many TRBJ2-7 TRBV29-1 TGCAGCGTCAAAGGGGGGGCCTACGAGCAGTACTTC CSVKGGAYEQYF
. many TRBJ1-5 TRBV6-1 TGTGCCGGAGCTGCCGGTGCTGTAGGCAATCAGCCCCAGCATTTT CAGAAGAVGNQPQHF
. many TRBJ2-1 TRBV28 TGTGCCAGCAGTTTAGGAGGGTTTGACTACAATGAGCAGTTCTTC CASSLGGFDYNEQFF
. many TRBJ2-1 TRBV3-1 TGTGCCAGCGAGGGAAGTGACAGGTGGTGGAATGAGCAGTTCTTC CASEGSDRWWNEQFF
. many TRBJ2-7 TRBV11-2 TGTGCCAGTGCCAGTTCCGACAGACCCTACGAGCAGTACTTC CASASSDRPYEQYF
. many TRBJ1-4 TRBV7-9 TGTGCCAGCAGCTTAGCCGGCGGTAATGAAAAACTGTTTTTT CASSLAGGNEKLFF
TRBD1 many TRBJ1-6 TRBV4-1 TGCGCCAGCAGCCAGAGGGGGACAGGGGGATCACCCCTCCACTTT CASSQRGTGGSPLHF
TRBD1 . TRBJ2-7 TRBV12-3/TRBV12-4 TGTGCCAGCAGATCCGGGACAGTACCCTACTTGCAGTACTTC CASRSGTVPYLQYF
. . TRBJ2-7 TRBV19 TGTGCCAGTCGGAGGGGGCCCGGGACACCCGAGCAGTACTTC CASRRGPGTPEQYF
TRBD1 many TRBJ2-2 TRBV2 TGTGCCAGCAGTCCCGGACAGGGGAGGGCCGGGGAGCTGTTTTTT CASSPGQGRAGELFF
. many TRBJ2-7 TRBV7-9 TGTGCCAGCAGCCCCGAGGTGGGGCCACACTACGAGCAGTACTTC CASSPEVGPHYEQYF
TRBD1 many TRBJ2-4 TRBV15 TGTGCCACCAGCACAGGGGGAGAGCTAACCAAAAACATTCAGTACTTC CATSTGGELTKNIQYF
. many TRBJ2-3 TRBV24-1 TGTGCCACCAGTGGTACTACAGGCTCAGATACGCAGTATTTT CATSGTTGSDTQYF
. many TRBJ1-4 TRBV10-3 TGTGCCATCAGTGACAGGGGTCCTCAGGCAACTAATGAAAAACTGTTTTTT CAISDRGPQATNEKLFF
. many TRBJ2-6 TRBV28 TGTGCCAGCAGGGGAGATCACGGAGGGGCCAACGTCCTGACTTTC CASRGDHGGANVLTF
. many TRBJ2-2 TRBV6-6 TGTGCCAGCAGTTACTCGCGGGTGGAGCTGTTTTTT CASSYSRVELFF
TRBD2 many TRBJ2-1 TRBV20-1 TGCAGTGCTAGCCAGCGGGAGGGGGACTACAATGAGCAGTTCTTC CSASQREGDYNEQFF
. many TRBJ2-1 TRBV29-1 TGCAGCGTTGCGGCAGGCACGAGGGATGAGCAGTTCTTC CSVAAGTRDEQFF
. many TRBJ2-1 TRBV4-1 TGCGCCAGCAGCCAAGAGTCGGCCTACTACAATGAGCAGTTCTTC CASSQESAYYNEQFF
. few TRBJ2-5 TRBV11-2 TGTGCCAGCAGCAACTACCAAGAGACCCAGTACTTC CASSNYQETQYF
. many TRBJ1-2 TRBV20-1 TGCAGTGCTAGACAGGAACCCTATGGCTACACCTTC CSARQEPYGYTF
. few TRBJ2-7 TRBV20-1 TGCAGTGCCTCCCCGGCGACTACGAACTACGAGCAGTACTTC CSASPATTNYEQYF
TRBD2 many TRBJ2-3 TRBV11-2 TGTGCCAGCAGCTTAGATCGAGCGGGAGGGCCGGTAGATACGCAGTATTTT CASSLDRAGGPVDTQYF
. few TRBJ2-3 TRBV5-4 TGTGCCAGCACCACCTTGGAGGATACGCAGTATTTT CASTTLEDTQYF
TRBD1 few TRBJ2-7 TRBV28 TGTGCCAGCAGTTCGAGGGACAGGGGCTACTCCTACGAGCAGTACTTC CASSSRDRGYSYEQYF
. many TRBJ1-1 TRBV28 TGTGCCAGCAGTTCGACAGCAAACACTGAAGCTTTCTTT CASSSTANTEAFF
. . TRBJ2-3 TRBV28 TGTGCCAGCGCCTCCCGAGGGGTCTGGGAGGATACGCAGTATTTT CASASRGVWEDTQYF
TRBD2 few TRBJ2-3 TRBV19 TGTGCCAGTAGTATAGATCTGGGGAGGGATCCAGATACGCAGTATTTT CASSIDLGRDPDTQYF
TRBD1 many TRBJ1-5 TRBV7-2 TGTGCCAGCAGCTTAGAGGACAGGGGGAGCAATCAGCCCCAGCATTTT CASSLEDRGSNQPQHF
. many TRBJ2-3 TRBV28 TGTGCCAGCAGTTTTTTTTCACTAAAAAGCACAGATACGCAGTATTTT CASSFFSLKSTDTQYF
. few TRBJ2-3 TRBV11-2 TGTGCCAGCAGCTTAAGCTCTAGCACAGATACGCAGTATTTT CASSLSSSTDTQYF
. many TRBJ1-1 TRBV28 TGTGCCAGCGTCCGGGCGGGGACGGCTTTTTCTGAAGCTTTCTTT CASVRAGTAFSEAFF
TRBD2 few TRBJ2-1 TRBV3-1 TGTGCCAGCAGCCAAGACCCTAGCGGGAGGGTTGAGCAGTTCTTC CASSQDPSGRVEQFF
. . TRBJ2-7 TRBV5-1 TGCGCCAGCAGCTTCGAAGATACTTACGAGCAGTACTTC CASSFEDTYEQYF
. many TRBJ1-1 TRBV20-1 TGCAGTGCTACCACGGGGGTGAACACTGAAGCTTTCTTT CSATTGVNTEAFF
. once TRBJ2-2 TRBV14 TGTGCCAGCGATAGGCCCGGGGCCACCGGGGAGCTGTTTTTT CASDRPGATGELFF
TRBD1 many TRBJ2-3 TRBV28 TGTGCCAGCACCCCGGGACAGGATAGTCCGGATACGCAGTATTTT CASTPGQDSPDTQYF
TRBD2 . TRBJ2-1 TRBV12-3/TRBV12-4 TGTGCCAGCAGTTTTGAGCGGGGGGCCGATGAGCAGTTCTTC CASSFERGADEQFF
. many TRBJ2-1 TRBV20-1 TGCAGTGCTAGCTCCCGGGACCCCCGGGGGAATGAGCAGTTCTTC CSASSRDPRGNEQFF
. many TRBJ2-5 TRBV28 TGTGCCAGCAGTTTATGGCTAGCGTCGGAAAGGGAGACCCAGTACTTC CASSLWLASERETQYF
. many TRBJ1-5 TRBV10-3 TGTCCCCTCAGTGCAAAGAGGACCAATCAGCCCCAGCATTTT CPLSAKRTNQPQHF
. many TRBJ2-5 TRBV7-2 TGTGCCAGCCTCCCGGGGGCAGGGGAAGAGACCCAGTACTTC CASLPGAGEETQYF
. . TRBJ1-3 TRBV28 TGTGCCAGCAGTCCCCAGGGTTCTGGAAACACCATATATTTT CASSPQGSGNTIYF
. . TRBJ2-2 TRBV11-2 TGTGCCTATATGACGGGAGCGTCGACCGGGGAGCTGTTTTTT CAYMTGASTGELFF
. many TRBJ2-7 TRBV3-1 TGTGCCAGCAGCCAAGATCGGAGGGTCGAGCAGTACTTC CASSQDRRVEQYF
TRBD2 many TRBJ2-1 TRBV4-1 TGCGCCAGCAGCCAACTTTCTAGCGGGGCTTACAATGAGCAGTTCTTC CASSQLSSGAYNEQFF
. . TRBJ1-1 TRBV6-2/TRBV6-3 TGTGCCAGCAGTTACTCGTTCTCCGAAGCTTTCTTT CASSYSFSEAFF
TRBD2 many TRBJ2-7 TRBV7-2 TGTGCCAGCAGCTTCAAGCGGGAGGGCAACGAGCAGTACTTC CASSFKREGNEQYF
TRBD2 few TRBJ2-3 TRBV28 TGTGCCAGCAGGGTCGGACTAGCGGGAGGGAAAGATACGCAGTATTTT CASRVGLAGGKDTQYF
TRBD2 many TRBJ2-1 TRBV7-9 TGTGCCAGCAGCTTAGGCCTAGCGGGACCCTACGATGAGCAGTTCTTC CASSLGLAGPYDEQFF
TRBD1 . TRBJ1-2 TRBV28 TGTGCCAGCAGGGCCGCGGACAGGTGGCGGGACGGCTACACCTTC CASRAADRWRDGYTF
TRBD1 many TRBJ2-1 TRBV19 TGTGCCAGTAGAGGACAGGGCGGCAATGAGCAGTTCTTC CASRGQGGNEQFF
. few TRBJ1-3 TRBV5-1 TGCGCCAGCAGCTTGGCCAACAGCGACTCTGGAAACACCATATATTTT CASSLANSDSGNTIYF